The 27 T cell receptor beta chains in this list originate from one sample, sequenced in a study of human thymus T cells. During corrective heart surgery, resections were taken, and the thymus tissue came from them. Assay: immunoSEQ multiplex PCR; the TCRdb copy retains only in-frame clones and omits some. Of some 130,000 clones in the sample, about 94% are singletons; the top ten hold more than 0.02%. Sequencing was carried out using thymus tissue. The receptor set was obtained from a boy in the first two years of life with a congenital heart defect but otherwise immunologically healthy.

The CDR3 nucleotides are TGTGCCAGCAGCGGAGGAGGACAGGGAAACACTGAAGCTTTCTTT. Protein: CASSGGGQGNTEAFF. V usage is TRBV7-8 and J usage is TRBJ1-1; 8 bases are a match to TRBD1. The CDR3 runs to 15 residues. Germline V gene sequence: CDR1 SGHVS, CDR2 FQNEAQ. Trimming at V came to 5 bases and at J to 2 bases, leaving 7 bases not matched to a gene.

The chain carries TRBV6-5 and TRBJ2-1; D is possibly TRBD2 (6 bases). The CDR3 consists of 11 residues. Germline CDR1 reads MNHEY; CDR2 reads SVGAGI. Trimming took 6 bases from V and 10 from J, leaving 10 bases between them. The CDR3 spells CASRYRGEQFF. CDR3 nucleotide sequence: TGTGCCAGCAGATACCGGGGGGAGCAGTTCTTC.

This CDR3 is CASSPPREETQYF. CDR3 nucleotides: TGTGCCAGCAGCCCCCCGAGGGAAGAGACCCAGTACTTC. V is TRBV5-6 and J is TRBJ2-5, with D possibly matching TRBD2 (5 bases). The ends were cut back, 4 bases at V and 3 bases at J, with 10 bases in the middle. The CDR3 is made up of 13 amino acids. Germline V gene sequence: CDR1 SGHDT, CDR2 YYEEEE.

This clone appeared a single time. The chain carries TRBV5-1 and TRBJ2-1; D might be TRBD1 or TRBD2, each matching 5 bases. The V end lost 0 bases, the J end lost 3 bases, and 16 bases lay between the germline ends. The CDR3 sequence is 17 residues long. Germline values: CDR1 SGHRS, CDR2 YFSETQ. CDR3 amino acids: CASSLASGTEDYNEQFF. The CDR3 region has the DNA TGCGCCAGCAGCTTGGCGTCGGGGACGGAGGACTACAATGAGCAGTTCTTC.

This rearrangement joins TRBV4-3 to TRBJ2-1; 10 positions match TRBD2. CDR1 LGHNA and CDR2 YSLEER come from the germline V gene. The CDR3 runs 17 residues. J gave up 7 bases and V 4 bases, and 13 bases lay outside the gene matches. CDR3 loop: CASSPLTLAGVGNEQFF. The CDR3 nucleotides read TGCGCCAGCAGCCCCCTGACCCTAGCGGGGGTTGGGAATGAGCAGTTCTTC.

The gene calls are TRBV4-2 and TRBJ2-1, with 9 bases matching TRBD2. Germline V gene lookup returns CDR1 LGHNA and CDR2 YNFKEQ. V lost 1 base and J lost 8; bases outside the gene matches: 9. The CDR3 sequence is 16 residues long. CDR3 sequence (DNA): TGTGCCAGCAGCCAAGGGAGGCGGGGGGGCCTGGATGAGCAGTTCTTC. Encoded protein: CASSQGRRGGLDEQFF.

The chain employs TRBV29-1 and TRBJ1-1; tentatively, D is TRBD1 (5 bases). The germline V gene has CDR1 SQVTM and CDR2 ANQGSEA. Trimming took off 2 bases at V and 2 bases at J, with 12 bases between the two ends. This CDR3 region has 14 residues. The CDR3 loop is CSVEREGLNTEAFF. The CDR3 DNA follows: TGCAGCGTTGAACGAGAGGGACTCAACACTGAAGCTTTCTTT.

The V gene is TRBV19, the J gene TRBJ1-1; TRBD1 aligns across 7 bases. The length of the CDR3 is 18 residues. Germline V lookup: CDR1 LNHDA, CDR2 SQIVND (reference sequence). V lost 3 bases and J lost 3; bases outside the gene matches: 16. The CDR3 protein is CASSMLRGVLRGHTEAFF. The CDR3 coding sequence is TGTGCCAGTAGTATGCTAAGGGGGGTATTAAGGGGGCACACTGAAGCTTTCTTT.

This clone was counted once. The rearrangement links TRBV6-5 to TRBJ1-2; the D gene is possibly TRBD1 (6 bases). The CDR3 runs to 13 residues. V lost 5 bases to trimming and J lost 4 bases, with 11 bases between them. Germline V gene sequence: CDR1 MNHEY, CDR2 SVGAGI. Written as DNA, the CDR3 is TGTGCCAGCAGTCCTCAGGGGATCTATGGCTACACCTTC. Amino acid sequence: CASSPQGIYGYTF.

The V gene is TRBV19, the J gene TRBJ2-1, with D hard to call. Germline V gives CDR1 LNHDA, CDR2 SQIVND (reference sequence). V lost 4 bases and J 0 bases, leaving 4 bases between the germline ends. The CDR3 contains 13 residues. The DNA of the CDR3 is TGTGCCAGTAGTACCAGCTCCTACAATGAGCAGTTCTTC. Protein sequence: CASSTSSYNEQFF.

The V gene is TRBV4-2, the J gene TRBJ1-5; a weak D match, TRBD1 (5 bases). The germline V gene has CDR1 LGHNA and CDR2 YNFKEQ. V dropped 0 bases and J dropped 5 bases, with 14 bases sitting between them. This CDR3 comprises 16 residues. CDR3 loop: CASSQDWGLRDQPQHF. The DNA for the CDR3 is TGTGCCAGCAGCCAAGACTGGGGCCTGCGGGATCAGCCCCAGCATTTT.

V is TRBV19 and J is TRBJ2-5; D remains ambiguous. V lost 8 bases and J 0 bases, leaving 10 bases between the germline ends. Per germline, CDR1 LNHDA and CDR2 SQIVND (reference sequence). There are 13 residues in the CDR3. CDR3 DNA: TGTGCCAGTCAAGACTTGTACCAAGAGACCCAGTACTTC. Translated: CASQDLYQETQYF.

The J gene is TRBJ1-6, the V gene TRBV28; D is uncertain. V gave up 5 bases and J gave up 6 bases, with 14 bases separating them. The CDR3 sequence is 15 residues long. Germline V lookup: CDR1 MDHEN, CDR2 SYDVKM. The CDR3 DNA reads as TGTGCCAGCAGTCCCCGGACGGATACTAATTCACCCCTCCACTTT. This gives the protein CASSPRTDTNSPLHF.

This sequence joins TRBV11-3 and TRBJ2-7; 10 nucleotides match TRBD1. In germline, CDR1 is SGHNT, CDR2 YENEEA. The CDR3 totals 14 residues. Germline trimming cut 4 bases from V and 4 bases from J; bases unmatched to any gene: 4. The CDR3 region has the DNA TGTGCCAGCAGCTGGGGGACAGGGGAATACGAGCAGTACTTC. Translation: CASSWGTGEYEQYF.

The V gene is TRBV15, the J gene TRBJ2-3; D is possibly TRBD2 (6 bases). The CDR3 loop spans 17 amino acids. The ends were cut back, 0 bases at V and 0 bases at J, with 13 bases in the middle. From germline, CDR1 is LNHNV and CDR2 YYDKDF (reference sequence). This CDR3 reads CATSRDLGDSSTDTQYF. For the CDR3, the DNA is TGTGCCACCAGCAGAGATCTAGGGGACTCGAGCACAGATACGCAGTATTTT.

The gene calls are TRBV19 and TRBJ1-3; the D is unclear. The germline V gene encodes CDR1 LNHDA and CDR2 SQIVND (reference sequence). The ends were cut back, 5 bases at V and 2 bases at J, with 7 bases in the middle. This CDR3 contains 13 residues. CDR3 protein: CASSPTAGNTIYF. The CDR3 DNA sequence: TGTGCCAGTAGTCCGACGGCTGGAAACACCATATATTTT.

The chain links TRBV30 to TRBJ2-7; 7 nucleotides line up with TRBD1. V trimming: 1 base; J trimming: 0 bases; junction bases outside the gene matches: 12. The V gene's germline CDR1 is GTSNPN and CDR2 SVGIG (reference sequence). The CDR3 is 17 residues long. CDR3 residues: CAWSALPGQWGSYEQYF. The CDR3 region has the DNA TGTGCCTGGAGTGCATTACCGGGACAGTGGGGCTCCTACGAGCAGTACTTC.

This chain uses TRBV7-9 with TRBJ1-1, with D possibly TRBD1 on 6 matching bases. The CDR3 runs to 14 residues. Germline V gene sequence: CDR1 SEHNR, CDR2 FQNEAQ (reference sequence). The V and J ends lost 2 bases and 2 bases respectively, with 9 bases between them. The CDR3 DNA is TGTGCCAGCAGCTTACCAGGGGCCAACACTGAAGCTTTCTTT. It yields the protein CASSLPGANTEAFF.

This chain connects TRBV19 to TRBJ1-1, with 8 bases matching TRBD1. V gave up 8 bases and J gave up 1 base; unmatched junction bases: 15. The CDR3 totals 17 residues. The germline V gene encodes CDR1 LNHDA and CDR2 SQIVND (reference sequence). The CDR3 nucleotides read TGTGCCAGTCGCGATCCAGACAGGGGTACGAGGAACACTGAAGCTTTCTTT. Translating it yields CASRDPDRGTRNTEAFF.

This chain uses TRBV19 with TRBJ1-6, with TRBD1 matching 7 bases. V lost 2 bases, J lost 10 bases, and 5 bases stayed unmatched. The CDR3 length is 14 residues. In germline, CDR1 is LNHDA, CDR2 SQIVND (reference sequence). The CDR3 loop is CASSIKDRRSPLHF. The CDR3 DNA follows: TGTGCCAGTAGTATAAAGGACAGGAGGTCACCCCTCCACTTT.

The rearrangement joins TRBV29-1 to TRBJ2-1; tentatively, D is TRBD1 (6 bases). Germline V gene sequence: CDR1 SQVTM, CDR2 ANQGSEA. This CDR3 comprises 16 residues. Between the trimmed V and J ends, which lost 4 bases and 1 base, there was a span of 17 bases. CDR3 sequence (DNA): TGCAGCGTTGTCCTCGGCGACAGGTTGTCCTACAATGAGCAGTTCTTC. The encoded protein is CSVVLGDRLSYNEQFF.

This chain links TRBV5-6 with TRBJ1-2, with 10 bases matching TRBD1. The germline V gene encodes CDR1 SGHDT and CDR2 YYEEEE. Trimming cost V 4 bases and J 14 bases; bases outside gene matches: 5. The CDR3 extends over 11 amino acids. The CDR3 DNA reads as TGTGCCAGCAGCGATGACAGGGGGCATACCTTC. It is translated as CASSDDRGHTF.

The chain carries TRBV12-5 and TRBJ1-1; D possibly corresponds to TRBD1 (6 bases). The V gene lost 3 bases and the J gene lost 4 bases, with 12 bases spanning the gap. The CDR3 runs to 14 residues. From germline, CDR1 is LGHNT and CDR2 FRNRAP. The CDR3, as DNA: TGTGCTAGTGGTTTCAGGGGAGGTGGCACTGAAGCTTTCTTT. This encodes CASGFRGGGTEAFF.

This clone has only one observation. This chain links TRBV13 with TRBJ2-5; possible D gene TRBD2, 6 bases. Germline values: CDR1 PRHDT, CDR2 FYEKMQ (reference sequence). Trimming cost V 1 base and J 0 bases, with 12 bases left between them. This CDR3 has 16 residues. For the CDR3, the DNA is TGTGCCAGCAGCTTAGCGGAGGGAACTAACCAAGAGACCCAGTACTTC. It yields the protein CASSLAEGTNQETQYF.

The V gene is TRBV6-5, the J gene TRBJ2-7; D not certain. Germline values: CDR1 MNHEY, CDR2 SVGAGI. The CDR3 is made up of 13 amino acids. V shed 0 bases and J shed 3 bases, with 6 bases lying between them. CDR3 sequence (DNA): TGTGCCAGCAGTTACTCGGGATTCTACGAGCAGTACTTC. Protein: CASSYSGFYEQYF.

V and J are TRBV6-6 and TRBJ2-5; D not resolved. V was cut by 6 bases and J by 0 bases, with 11 bases left in between. CDR1 is MNHNY and CDR2 is SVGAGI in the germline V gene (reference sequence). The CDR3 is made up of 14 amino acids. CDR3 in DNA: TGTGCCAGCAGATTAGGACCGTACCAAGAGACCCAGTACTTC. Encoded protein: CASRLGPYQETQYF.

The chain has TRBV2 and TRBJ2-7; D not resolved. Trimming shortened V by 3 bases and J by 10 bases, and 13 bases separated the two germline ends. The germline V gene encodes CDR1 SNHLY and CDR2 FYNNEI. There are 12 residues in the CDR3. The CDR3 spells CASSDTSSGQYF. As DNA, the CDR3 is TGTGCCAGCAGTGACACATCTTCCGGACAGTACTTC.